A single sample gave rise to the 17 T cell receptor beta chains below, sequenced in a study of shared clonotypes between healthy human individuals. The data were produced by immunoSEQ multiplex PCR, yet TCRdb's version contains in-frame clones alone and is incomplete. Among some 2.3 million clones listed, approximately 93% were seen once. The source material was naive CD4+ T cells from PBMCs. Sample subset: CD45RA+ positively selected. Source of these receptors: a man aged 18 to 35 in good health. Some clones in this sample may be carry-over from other donors' samples.

The chain uses TRBV7-6 and TRBJ1-1; D unclear. The CDR3 length is 17 residues. The V gene's germline CDR1 is SGHVS and CDR2 FNYEAQ. V was pared by 0 bases and J by 5 bases, with 19 bases between. As DNA, the CDR3 is TGTGCCAGCAGCTTAGCTGGGCAGTTGGCCTTAGTGACTGAAGCTTTCTTT. Translating it yields CASSLAGQLALVTEAFF.

The CDR3 DNA follows: TGCAGCGTTGATGGCTACCTCTCTGGAAACACCATATATTTT. It translates to CSVDGYLSGNTIYF. This sequence joins TRBV29-1 and TRBJ1-3; D is unresolved. V was cut by 3 bases and J by 0 bases, with 9 bases left in between. The CDR3 contains 14 residues. Germline V CDR1 and CDR2: SQVTM, ANQGSEA. Filled out from reference TRBV29-1 and TRBJ1-3, the complete variable domain reads SAVISQKPSRDICQRGTSLTIQCQVDSQVTMMFWYRQQPGQSLTLIATANQGSEATYESGFVIDKFPISRPNLTFSTLTVSNMSPEDSSIYLCSVDGYLSGNTIYFGEGSWLTVV.

The chain has TRBV5-1 and TRBJ2-7; D may be TRBD1 (6 bases). CDR3 length equals 13 residues. Trimming removed 4 bases at V and 7 bases at J, with 15 bases between. The germline CDR1 and CDR2 sequences are SGHRS and YFSETQ. The DNA for the CDR3 is TGCGCCAGCAGCCCGGACAGCCTAAGGGAGCAGTACTTC. This translates into CASSPDSLREQYF.

This chain joins TRBV6-6 and TRBJ2-7; TRBD2 might be the D (5 bases). From germline, CDR1 is MNHNY and CDR2 SVGAGI (reference sequence). This CDR3 has 15 residues. Trimming pared 4 bases from V and 6 bases from J, leaving 19 bases between. The CDR3 protein is CASSLSAASTLEQYF. The CDR3 coding sequence is TGTGCCAGCAGTTTATCGGCGGCTAGCACCCTCGAGCAGTACTTC.

The V gene is TRBV18, the J gene TRBJ2-5, with unresolved D. Germline assignment: CDR1 KGHSH and CDR2 LQKENI. V was cut by 2 bases and J by 4 bases, with 17 bases left in between. This CDR3 contains 16 residues. The CDR3 sequence is CASSPISTGLGETQYF. DNA for the CDR3: TGTGCCAGCTCACCAATCAGTACCGGTCTAGGAGAGACCCAGTACTTC.

This chain links TRBV5-1 with TRBJ1-1; weak D call: TRBD1 (6 bases). The V gene lost 4 bases and the J gene lost 8 bases, with 15 bases spanning the gap. The CDR3 length is 13 residues. Germline values: CDR1 SGHRS, CDR2 YFSETQ. CDR3 in DNA: TGCGCCAGCAGCATGGGGGGGGCCGACGAAGCTTTCTTT. Translated: CASSMGGADEAFF.

This chain connects TRBV5-1 to TRBJ2-5, with a weak D call TRBD2 (6 bases). The CDR3 spans 13 residues. Germline V gene lookup returns CDR1 SGHRS and CDR2 YFSETQ. V shed 4 bases and J shed 4 bases, with 11 bases lying between them. The CDR3 DNA sequence: TGCGCCAGCAGCCCGACTAGTCGAGAGACCCAGTACTTC. Encoded protein: CASSPTSRETQYF.

The chain joins TRBV5-6 to TRBJ1-2, with unresolved D. Looked up from germline, CDR1 is SGHDT and CDR2 is YYEEEE. The CDR3 covers 15 residues. V lost 3 bases to trimming and J lost 2 bases, with 14 bases between them. CDR3 in DNA: TGTGCCAGCAGCTCCTTAAAGACGGGAAACTATGGCTACACCTTC. It is translated as CASSSLKTGNYGYTF.

The chain carries TRBV30 and TRBJ2-4; 9 bases align to TRBD1. The J segment lost 3 bases and the V segment lost 2 bases, leaving 8 bases of the junction unmatched. There are 16 residues in the CDR3. CDR1 and CDR2 (germline): GTSNPN, SVGIG (reference sequence). The CDR3 loop is CAWSKGQGRFKNIQYF. Here the CDR3 DNA reads TGTGCCTGGAGTAAGGGACAGGGCCGTTTCAAAAACATTCAGTACTTC.

V gene TRBV7-8 combines with J gene TRBJ2-3; TRBD2 aligns across 7 bases. Germline V gene lookup returns CDR1 SGHVS and CDR2 FQNEAQ. With 1 base clipped from V and 2 bases from J, the junction kept 3 bases outside the gene matches. The CDR3 is 15 residues long. The CDR3 sequence is CASSLGLALTDTQYF. The CDR3 coding sequence is TGTGCCAGCAGCTTAGGACTAGCACTCACAGATACGCAGTATTTT.

The chain joins TRBV5-8 to TRBJ2-7, with D possibly matching TRBD2 (5 bases). CDR1 SGHTS and CDR2 YDEGEE come from the germline V gene. V lost 5 bases and J lost 0, with 12 bases in between. The CDR3 totals 14 residues. The CDR3 loop reads CASSRGASSYEQYF. The DNA of the CDR3 is TGTGCCAGCAGTCGGGGAGCCAGCTCCTACGAGCAGTACTTC. The whole variable domain, filled in from reference TRBV5-8 and TRBJ2-7, reads EAGVTQSPTHLIKTRGQQATLRCSPISGHTSVYWYQQALGLGLQFLLWYDEGEERNRGNFPPRFSGRQFPNYSSELNVNALELEDSALYLCASSRGASSYEQYFGPGTRLTVT.

The CDR3, as DNA: TGTGCCAGCTCACCGGCCGCCCCTAGTTTGAATGAGCAGTTCTTC. This translates into CASSPAAPSLNEQFF. The J gene is TRBJ2-1, the V gene TRBV18, with unresolved D. Per germline, CDR1 KGHSH and CDR2 LQKENI. The CDR3 consists of 15 residues. Trimming took off 3 bases at V and 7 bases at J, with 16 bases between the two ends.

The chain has TRBV10-1 and TRBJ2-7, with D unclear. CDR1 is WNHNN and CDR2 is SYGVQD in the germline V gene (reference sequence). The CDR3 runs 13 residues. The V gene lost 6 bases and the J gene lost 4 bases, with 13 bases spanning the gap. CDR3 in DNA: TGCGCCAGCAGCGGTGTAGGGTTATACGAGCAGTACTTC. Amino acid sequence: CASSGVGLYEQYF.

V is TRBV5-1 and J is TRBJ1-4, with D perhaps TRBD1 (6 bases). This CDR3 has 15 residues. Germline V gene data show CDR1 as SGHRS and CDR2 as YFSETQ. Trimming left V 2 bases short and J 8 bases short, with 16 bases between. CDR3 loop: CASSFKGSGGEKLFF. In DNA, the CDR3 is TGCGCCAGCAGCTTCAAGGGATCCGGGGGCGAAAAACTGTTTTTT.

The CDR3 loop is CASSLAVGEKLFF. Written as DNA, the CDR3 is TGTGCCAGCAGCTTAGCGGTGGGCGAAAAACTGTTTTTT. The chain is built from TRBV7-9 and TRBJ1-4; no definite D call. V was trimmed by 0 bases and J by 8 bases, leaving 7 bases between them. The CDR3 spans 13 residues. The germline CDR1 and CDR2 sequences are SEHNR and FQNEAQ (reference sequence).

The chain joins TRBV9 to TRBJ2-1, with D perhaps being TRBD1 or TRBD2 (6 bases each). Between the trimmed V and J ends, which lost 0 bases and 4 bases, there was a span of 11 bases. The CDR3 runs 15 residues. Per the germline V gene, CDR1 is SGDLS and CDR2 is YYNGEE. CDR3 sequence: CASSVGGARYNEQFF. The CDR3 DNA reads TGTGCCAGCAGCGTAGGGGGGGCGCGGTACAATGAGCAGTTCTTC.

Comment on this clone: Other DNA sequences in this specimen translate into the identical CDR3. The chain uses TRBV27 and TRBJ2-7; no definite D call. Trimming took 3 bases from V and 0 from J, leaving 6 bases between them. CDR3 length: 13 amino acids. Germline CDR1 MNHEY, CDR2 SMNVEV (reference sequence). The CDR3 protein is CASSFQFSYEQYF. Here the CDR3 DNA reads TGTGCCAGCAGTTTTCAATTCTCCTACGAGCAGTACTTC.